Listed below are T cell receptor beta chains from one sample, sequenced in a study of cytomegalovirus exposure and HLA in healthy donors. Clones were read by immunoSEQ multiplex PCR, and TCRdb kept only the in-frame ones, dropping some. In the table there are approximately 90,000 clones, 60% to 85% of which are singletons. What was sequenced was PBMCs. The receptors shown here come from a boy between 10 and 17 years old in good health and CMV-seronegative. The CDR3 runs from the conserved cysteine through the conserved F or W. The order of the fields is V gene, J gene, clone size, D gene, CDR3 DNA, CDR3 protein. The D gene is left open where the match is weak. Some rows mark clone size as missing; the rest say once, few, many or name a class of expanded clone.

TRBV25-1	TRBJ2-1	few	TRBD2	TGTGCCAGCAACCAAATGAGCGGGGAGTTAAATGAGCAGTTCTTC	CASNQMSGELNEQFF
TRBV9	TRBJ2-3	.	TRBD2	TGTGCCAGCAGCGCTTCCGGGAGGGGGGCAGATACGCAGTATTTT	CASSASGRGADTQYF
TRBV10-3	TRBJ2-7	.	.	TGTGCCATCAGCGAAGGCGGGAACTACGAGCAGTACTTC	CAISEGGNYEQYF
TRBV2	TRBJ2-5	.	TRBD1	TGTGCCAGCAGCTTGGGACAGGGGGCATGGGAGACCCAGTACTTC	CASSLGQGAWETQYF
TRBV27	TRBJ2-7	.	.	TGTGCCAGCAGTTTTCCAAACTACGAGCAGTACTTC	CASSFPNYEQYF
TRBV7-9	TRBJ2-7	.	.	TGTGCCAGCAGCCCCCGGGGGGCTGGGCGGGGAGCCTACGAGCAGTACTTC	CASSPRGAGRGAYEQYF
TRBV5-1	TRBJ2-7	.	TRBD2	TGCGCCAGCAGCTTGGACATAGGCGGGAGATGGTACGAGCAGTACTTC	CASSLDIGGRWYEQYF
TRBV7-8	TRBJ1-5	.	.	TGTGCCAGCAGCTATAACAACAATCAGCCCCAGCATTTT	CASSYNNNQPQHF
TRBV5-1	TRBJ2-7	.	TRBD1	TGCGCCAGCAGTCCGGGACAGGGGATCGGCGAGCAGTACTTC	CASSPGQGIGEQYF
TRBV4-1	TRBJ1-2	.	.	TGCGCCAGCAGCCCAGGGGTCGGCTACACCTTC	CASSPGVGYTF
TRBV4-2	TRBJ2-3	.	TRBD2	TGTGCCAGCAGCCTCGGGACTAGCGGGAGGGCAGATACGCAGTATTTT	CASSLGTSGRADTQYF
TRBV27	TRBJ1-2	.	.	TGTGCCAGCAGTTTCGGTCCGATCTATGGCTACACCTTC	CASSFGPIYGYTF
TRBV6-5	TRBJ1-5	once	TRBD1	TGTGCCAGCAGCGACAGGGCTTATAGCAATCAGCCCCAGCATTTT	CASSDRAYSNQPQHF
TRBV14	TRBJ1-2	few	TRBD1	TGTGCCAGCAGCCTGAAGAGCGACAGGGTCGTATATAAGGCTAACTATGGCTACACCTTC	CASSLKSDRVVYKANYGYTF
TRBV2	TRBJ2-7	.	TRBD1	TGTGCCAGCAGTGAGACAGGGGGTCCCTACGAGCAGTACTTC	CASSETGGPYEQYF
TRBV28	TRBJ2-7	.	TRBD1	TGTGCCAGCAGCAACCAAAAGACAGGGGGGTACGAGCAGTACTTC	CASSNQKTGGYEQYF
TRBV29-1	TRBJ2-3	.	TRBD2	TGCAGCGTTGGGACTAGCGGGAGTACGGTAACAGATACGCAGTATTTT	CSVGTSGSTVTDTQYF
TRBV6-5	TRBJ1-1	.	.	TGTGCCAGCATTGGGGCGAGGACTGAAGCTTTCTTT	CASIGARTEAFF
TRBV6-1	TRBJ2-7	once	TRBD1	TGTGCCAGCAGTGAAACAAGACAGGGCCACGAGCAGTACTTC	CASSETRQGHEQYF
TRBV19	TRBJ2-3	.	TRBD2	TGTGCCAGTTCACTACTAGCGGCAACAGATACGCAGTATTTT	CASSLLAATDTQYF
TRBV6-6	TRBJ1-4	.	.	TGTGCCAGCAGTTACTCGAGGGCTGCAACTAATGAAAAACTGTTTTTT	CASSYSRAATNEKLFF
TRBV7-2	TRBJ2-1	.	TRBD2	TGTGCCAGCAGCTTCGGACTAGCGGTCTCCTACAATGAGCAGTTCTTC	CASSFGLAVSYNEQFF
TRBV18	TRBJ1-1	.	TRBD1	TGTGCCAGCTCACCAAGACAGGGGGCGGACACTGAAGCTTTCTTT	CASSPRQGADTEAFF
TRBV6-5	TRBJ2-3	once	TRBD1	TGTGCCAGCAGTTACAACAGGGGCGGTACAGATACGCAGTATTTT	CASSYNRGGTDTQYF
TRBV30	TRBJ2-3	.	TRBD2	TGTGCCTGGAGTGGATCCAAGCGGGGGGGCACAGATACGCAGTATTTT	CAWSGSKRGGTDTQYF
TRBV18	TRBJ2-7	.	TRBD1	TGTGCCAGCTCACCGGGGACAGATTACGAGCAGTACTTC	CASSPGTDYEQYF
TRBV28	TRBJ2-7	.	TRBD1	TGTGCCAGCAGTATATCGGACAGGGGCTACTCCTACGAGCAGTACTTC	CASSISDRGYSYEQYF
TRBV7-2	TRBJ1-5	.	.	TGTGCCAGCAGCGAAGGACAGTACGGGTTAGGTCAGCCCCAGCATTTT	CASSEGQYGLGQPQHF
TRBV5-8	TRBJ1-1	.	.	TGTGCCAGCAGTTTCTTTGGGAGGGGTTCGGGCACTGAAGCTTTCTTT	CASSFFGRGSGTEAFF
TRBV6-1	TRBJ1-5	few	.	TGTGCCAGCACATTTGACAGTCCCCAGCCCCAGCATTTT	CASTFDSPQPQHF
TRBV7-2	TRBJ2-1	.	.	TGTGCCAGCAGCCGCTCGGGGTACAATGAGCAGTTCTTC	CASSRSGYNEQFF
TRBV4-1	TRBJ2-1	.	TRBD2	TGCGCCAGCAGCCCAGGACCTCGGGGGGACAATGAGCAGTTCTTC	CASSPGPRGDNEQFF